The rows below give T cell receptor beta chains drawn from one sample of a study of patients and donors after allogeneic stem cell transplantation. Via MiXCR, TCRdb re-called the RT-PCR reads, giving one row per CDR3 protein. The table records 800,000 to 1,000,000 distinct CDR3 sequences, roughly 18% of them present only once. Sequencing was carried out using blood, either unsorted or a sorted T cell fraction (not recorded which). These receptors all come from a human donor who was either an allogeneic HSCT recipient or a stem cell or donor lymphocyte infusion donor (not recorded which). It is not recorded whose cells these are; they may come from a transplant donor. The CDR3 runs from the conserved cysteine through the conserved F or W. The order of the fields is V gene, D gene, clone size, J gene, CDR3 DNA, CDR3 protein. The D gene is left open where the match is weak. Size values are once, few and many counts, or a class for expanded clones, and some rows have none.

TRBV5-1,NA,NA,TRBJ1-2,TGCGCCAGCAGCCCCCGGGACGGTTACTATGGCTACACCTTC,CASSPRDGYYGYTF
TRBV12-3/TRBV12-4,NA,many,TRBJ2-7,TGTGCCAGCAGTGTCCACAGCATAAGGGGCTACGAGCAGTACTTC,CASSVHSIRGYEQYF
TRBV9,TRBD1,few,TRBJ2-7,TGTGCCAGCAGCGCCCGCGGGACAGGGTCGGTGGGGCAGTACTTC,CASSARGTGSVGQYF
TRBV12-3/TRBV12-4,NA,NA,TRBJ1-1,TGTGCCAGCAGCGCAGGAAGAGGGGTAGGAGCTTTCTTT,CASSAGRGVGAFF
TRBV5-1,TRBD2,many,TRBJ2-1,TGTGCCAGCAGTTTGGTAGCGGGAGGGTACAATGAGCAGTTCTTC,CASSLVAGGYNEQFF
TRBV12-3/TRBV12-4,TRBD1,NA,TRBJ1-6,TGTGCCAGCAGGCGGGACAGCTTCAATTCACCCCTCCACTTT,CASRRDSFNSPLHF
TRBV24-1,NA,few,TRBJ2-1,TGTGCCACCAGTGATTTGCGCGACACCAATGAGCAGTTCTTC,CATSDLRDTNEQFF
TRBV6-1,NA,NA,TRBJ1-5,TGTGCCAGCTCCCTCCGGAGAGATTTCAATCAGCCCCAGCATTTT,CASSLRRDFNQPQHF
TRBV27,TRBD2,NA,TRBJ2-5,TGTGCCAGCAGTCAGAAGCGGGGCGAAGAGACCCAGTACTTC,CASSQKRGEETQYF
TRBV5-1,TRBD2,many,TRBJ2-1,TGCGCCAGCAGCTTAGCGGGAGGAAACAATGAGCAGTTCTTC,CASSLAGGNNEQFF
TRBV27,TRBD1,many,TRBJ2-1,TGTGCCAGCAGTCCTCTATTCCGGACAGGGGATGAGCAGTTCTTC,CASSPLFRTGDEQFF
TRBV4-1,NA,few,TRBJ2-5,TGCGCCAGCAGCCAAGGGTTTGAGACCCAGTACTTC,CASSQGFETQYF
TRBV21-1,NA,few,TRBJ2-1,TGTGCCAGCAGCAAAAAGGAACCTGGCTCCTACAATGAGCAGTTCTTC,CASSKKEPGSYNEQFF
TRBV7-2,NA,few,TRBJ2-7,TGTGCCAGCAGCTCTTACAGGGGGGGCTCCTACGAGCAGTACTTC,CASSSYRGGSYEQYF
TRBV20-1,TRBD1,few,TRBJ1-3,TGCAGTGCTACCGACAGGGTGGTTCGCACCATATATTTT,CSATDRVVRTIYF
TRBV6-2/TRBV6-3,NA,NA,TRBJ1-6,TGTGCCAGCAGTATCACCCCTCCGGGACGGCACTCCTATAATTCACCCCTCCACTTT,CASSITPPGRHSYNSPLHF
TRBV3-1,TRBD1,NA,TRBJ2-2,TGTGCCAGCAGCCGTTGGACAGGGGGCTACACCGGGGAGCTGTTTTTT,CASSRWTGGYTGELFF
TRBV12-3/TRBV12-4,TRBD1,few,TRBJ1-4,TGTGCCAGCAGTTTTCGGGGGACAGGAAGACAAAAACTGTTTTTT,CASSFRGTGRQKLFF
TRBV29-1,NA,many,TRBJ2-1,TGCAGCGTTGACGGGCGGGATGAGCAGTTCTTC,CSVDGRDEQFF
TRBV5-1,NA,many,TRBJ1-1,TGCGCCAGCAGCACAGGGTTGGCGAACACTGAAGCTTTCTTT,CASSTGLANTEAFF
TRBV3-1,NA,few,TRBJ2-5,TGTGCCAGCAGCCCGACAGGAAGAAAAGAGACCCAGTACTTC,CASSPTGRKETQYF
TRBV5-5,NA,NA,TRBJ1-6,TGTGCCAGCAGCTTACGGGACACCTTTAATTCACCCCTCCACTTT,CASSLRDTFNSPLHF
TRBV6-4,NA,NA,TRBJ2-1,TGTGCCAGCAGTGACTCGACGGGGGCTGGGAATGAGCAGTTCTTC,CASSDSTGAGNEQFF
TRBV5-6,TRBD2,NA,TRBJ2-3,TGTGCCAGCGGGTTGGGGGGGAATACGCAGTATTTT,CASGLGGNTQYF
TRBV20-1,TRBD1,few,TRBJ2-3,TGCAGTGCACGAACAGGGGGCAGTAAGGGTACGCAGTATTTT,CSARTGGSKGTQYF
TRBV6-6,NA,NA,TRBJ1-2,TGTGCCAGCAGTACTGTTTATGGCTACACCTTC,CASSTVYGYTF
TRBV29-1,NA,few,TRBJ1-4,TGCAGCGTGACAACCAGACGGAGTAATGAAAAACTGTTTTTT,CSVTTRRSNEKLFF
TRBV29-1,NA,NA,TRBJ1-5,TGCAGCGTGTTGACAGCTAGCAATCAGCCCCAGCATTTT,CSVLTASNQPQHF
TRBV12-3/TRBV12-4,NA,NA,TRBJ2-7,TGTGCCAGCAGTGGTCGGGGCCTCCCCTACGAGCAGTACTTC,CASSGRGLPYEQYF
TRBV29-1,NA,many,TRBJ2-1,TGCAGCGCGGATCCCCGGGAAAATGAGCAGTTCTTC,CSADPRENEQFF
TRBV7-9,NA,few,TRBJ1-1,TGTGCCAGCAGACCACCCCTTCCGGACGTCCTGAACACTGAAGCTTTCTTT,CASRPPLPDVLNTEAFF
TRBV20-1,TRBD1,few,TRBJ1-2,TGCAGTGCTAGAGAGGACAGGGGGTTTAATAACTATGGCTACACCTTC,CSAREDRGFNNYGYTF
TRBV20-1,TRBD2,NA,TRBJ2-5,TGCAGTGCTAGAGATCCATTTGCGGGACTAGGGACGGAGACCCAGTACTTC,CSARDPFAGLGTETQYF
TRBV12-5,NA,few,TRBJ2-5,TGTGCTAGTGTCCTGAGGGTGGGGCAGGGTGTCGAAGAGACCCAGTACTTC,CASVLRVGQGVEETQYF
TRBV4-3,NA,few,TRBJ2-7,TGCGCCAGCAGCCAAGATGACCCAGTCTCCTACGAGCAGTACTTC,CASSQDDPVSYEQYF
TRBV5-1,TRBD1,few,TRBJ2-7,TGCGCCAGCAGCCACGCCTGGCAGGGGGCTACCTACGAGCAGTACTTC,CASSHAWQGATYEQYF
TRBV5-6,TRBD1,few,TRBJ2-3,TGTGCCAGCAGCTTAAGAGAGGGACAGGGGCTTAATACGCAGTATTTT,CASSLREGQGLNTQYF
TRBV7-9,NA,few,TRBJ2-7,TGTGCCAGCAGCCCTAAAACAGGGCCCCGCGAGCAGTACTTC,CASSPKTGPREQYF
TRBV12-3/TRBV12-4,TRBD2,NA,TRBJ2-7,TGTGCCAGCAGTTTAGCGCGGGGGGATACCTACGAGCAGTACTTC,CASSLARGDTYEQYF
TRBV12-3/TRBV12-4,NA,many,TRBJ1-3,TGTGCCAGCCGACTCGGCCGGGAGGGGGACCGTTCTGGAAACACCATATATTTT,CASRLGREGDRSGNTIYF
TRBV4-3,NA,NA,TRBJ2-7,TGCGCCAGCAGCCAAGATCTAGACATTACCGAGCAGTACTTC,CASSQDLDITEQYF
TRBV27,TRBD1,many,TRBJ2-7,TGTGCCAGCAGTCACGGACAGGGGTACGAGCAGTACTTC,CASSHGQGYEQYF
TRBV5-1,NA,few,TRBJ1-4,TGCGCCAGCAGCCCCCGCGAAGGGGGTGAAAAACTGTTTTTT,CASSPREGGEKLFF
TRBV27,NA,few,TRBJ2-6,TGTGCCAGCAAACAGGGCCTCGCCAACGTCCTGACTTTC,CASKQGLANVLTF
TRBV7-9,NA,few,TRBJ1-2,TGTGCCAGCAACCCTAGCGCGTCGGCTAACTATGGCTACACCTTC,CASNPSASANYGYTF
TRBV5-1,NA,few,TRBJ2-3,TGCGCCAGCAGCGCCTTCACCCCCGGACAGAGAATTCCTAGCACAGATACGCAGTATTTT,CASSAFTPGQRIPSTDTQYF
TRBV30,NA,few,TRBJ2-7,TGTGCCTGGAGTGCAAACAGTCTCTACGAGCAGTACTTC,CAWSANSLYEQYF
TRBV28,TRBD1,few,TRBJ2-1,TGTGCCAGCAACTCAGGCGGGACAGGGAAATATGAGCAGTTCTTC,CASNSGGTGKYEQFF
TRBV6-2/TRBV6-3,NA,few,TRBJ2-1,TGTGCCAGCAGTTACTCGTTAGTCATCGGCCCTGAGCAGTTCTTC,CASSYSLVIGPEQFF
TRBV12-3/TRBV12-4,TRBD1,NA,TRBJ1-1,TGTGCCAGCAGTCTAAGACAGGGGGCTCACTCTACAGAAGCTTTCTTT,CASSLRQGAHSTEAFF
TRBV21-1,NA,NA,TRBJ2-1,TGTGCCAGCAGCAAAGAGGCTAGAGATGATGAGCAGTTCTTC,CASSKEARDDEQFF
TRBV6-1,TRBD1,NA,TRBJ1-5,TGTGCCAGCTCAGCGACAGGGGGTTCGAGCAATCAGCCCCAGCATTTT,CASSATGGSSNQPQHF
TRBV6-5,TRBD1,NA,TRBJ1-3,TGTGCCAGCAGTTTGACGACAGGGCCCAACTCTGGAAACACCATATATTTT,CASSLTTGPNSGNTIYF
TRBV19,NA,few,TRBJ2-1,TGTGCCAGTAGCCTTGGACAGAGAACTAACAATGAGCAGTTCTTC,CASSLGQRTNNEQFF
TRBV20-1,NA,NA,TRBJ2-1,TGCAGTGCTAGAACCGGGGATGAGCAGTTCTTC,CSARTGDEQFF